The rows below give T cell receptor beta chains drawn from one sample of a study of T cells in Graves' hyperthyroidism and ophthalmopathy. From the multiplex PCR reads, TCRdb called clonotypes with MiXCR, one entry per CDR3 protein. Of about 570,000 distinct CDR3 sequences in the sample, about 43% are singletons; the top ten hold around 17%. Sequenced input: peripheral blood or thyroid tissue (not recorded which). The origin of the receptors is an adult woman with Graves' disease, either hyperthyroidism or ophthalmopathy (not recorded which). CDR3s include the opening cysteine and the closing phenylalanine or tryptophan. The order of the fields is clone size, CDR3 length, V gene, D gene, J gene, CDR3 DNA, CDR3 protein. A D gene is named only where the DNA matches it firmly. Not all rows give a size; the values are once, few, many and, for expanded clones, a class.

few,15,TRBV2,NA,TRBJ1-3,TGTGCCAGCACTGAACAGGGCCTCTCTGGAAACACCATATATTTT,CASTEQGLSGNTIYF
NA,14,TRBV18,NA,TRBJ2-7,TGTGCCAGCTCACCACGATCGGACAGATCCCCCGCGTACTTC,CASSPRSDRSPAYF
many,16,TRBV14,NA,TRBJ1-1,TGTGCCAGCAGCCAAGGATACGTTGTGAACAGGCGGGAAGCTTTCTTT,CASSQGYVVNRREAFF
NA,13,TRBV10-3,NA,TRBJ2-2,TGTGCCATCCGGCCGGAGAACACCGGGGAGCTGTTTTTT,CAIRPENTGELFF
NA,12,TRBV20-1,NA,TRBJ1-2,TGCAGTGCTAGACGACACGGGCATGGCTACACCTTC,CSARRHGHGYTF
many,15,TRBV5-1,NA,TRBJ2-2,TGCGCCAGCAGCTTCGGCAGGGCAAGTACCGGGGAGCTGTTTTTT,CASSFGRASTGELFF
NA,15,TRBV5-6,NA,TRBJ2-5,TGTGCCAGCAGCTTTAATAATTTCCTCCAAGAGACCCAGTACTTC,CASSFNNFLQETQYF
NA,14,TRBV2,TRBD1,TRBJ1-5,TGTGCCAGCAGTGATACGGGGGGACAGCAGCCCCAGCATTTT,CASSDTGGQQPQHF
NA,16,TRBV10-3,TRBD1,TRBJ1-1,TGTGCCATCAGTGAGGCGTCCCAGGGGGGCAAGTCTGAAGCTTTCTTT,CAISEASQGGKSEAFF
many,15,TRBV20-1,TRBD1,TRBJ2-7,TGCAGTGCTAGTCCCCAGGGACAGGGAGTTTACGAGCAGTACTTC,CSASPQGQGVYEQYF
NA,15,TRBV6-6,NA,TRBJ2-1,TGTGCCAGCAGACACCAGGGTCGATCCTACAATGAGCAGTTCTTC,CASRHQGRSYNEQFF
NA,15,TRBV7-8,NA,TRBJ2-5,TGTGCCAGCAGCTCTCGACCGGATGGGGATCAGCCCCAGTACTTC,CASSSRPDGDQPQYF
many,14,TRBV4-1,NA,TRBJ2-2,TGCGCCAGCAGCTCCCTAGCGAACACCGGGGAGCTGTTTTTT,CASSSLANTGELFF
NA,15,TRBV6-2/TRBV6-3,TRBD2,TRBJ2-5,TGTGCCAGCAGTTACCAGTGGGGAGGGGAAGAGACCCAGTACTTC,CASSYQWGGEETQYF
many,16,TRBV13,NA,TRBJ1-6,TGTGCCAGCAGCCCCACCGGGGGCCGATATAATTCACCCCTCCACTTT,CASSPTGGRYNSPLHF
NA,15,TRBV7-3,NA,TRBJ2-5,TGTGCCAGCAGCTTAACCGAGGAGGGCGTAGAGACCCAGTACTTC,CASSLTEEGVETQYF
many,16,TRBV7-3,TRBD2,TRBJ2-7,TGTGCCAGCAGCTTAAGACCTAGCGGGAGTGTAAACGAGCAGTACTTC,CASSLRPSGSVNEQYF
NA,15,TRBV20-1,TRBD2,TRBJ2-5,TGCAGTGCTAGAGATAGTCTAGCGGGAGGTAATGAGCAGTACTTC,CSARDSLAGGNEQYF
few,13,TRBV29-1,TRBD1,TRBJ1-2,TGCAGCATACCCACAGGGGACAACTATGGCTACACCTTC,CSIPTGDNYGYTF
NA,14,TRBV6-5,TRBD1,TRBJ2-3,TGTGCCAGCAGACCCCCGACAGGGGGAGATACGCAGTATTTT,CASRPPTGGDTQYF
NA,13,TRBV5-8,NA,TRBJ1-4,TGTGCCAGCAGCTTGGCGGGGGGGGGAAAACTGTTTTTT,CASSLAGGGKLFF
NA,14,TRBV29-1,TRBD1,TRBJ1-6,TGCAGCGTTGAGACAGGGGGCGCCTCATCACCCCTCCACTTT,CSVETGGASSPLHF
NA,14,TRBV6-1,TRBD2,TRBJ2-2,TGTGCCACCGACCGGGGGGCGAACACCGGGGAGCTGTTTTTT,CATDRGANTGELFF
many,13,TRBV7-9,NA,TRBJ1-1,TGTGCCAGCAGCTTATTAGATAACACTGAAGCTTTCTTT,CASSLLDNTEAFF
many,16,TRBV5-1,NA,TRBJ1-6,TGCGCCAGCAGCCCGGTGGGTATCGGAGGTTCTTCACCCCTCCACTTT,CASSPVGIGGSSPLHF
few,16,TRBV3-1,TRBD1,TRBJ1-6,TGTGCCAGCAGCAAGACAGGGAGTTACGGAGGTTCACCCCTCCACTTT,CASSKTGSYGGSPLHF
many,16,TRBV4-1,TRBD1,TRBJ1-1,TGCGCCAGCAGCCCCATTACGGGACAGATGAACACTGAAGCTTTCTTT,CASSPITGQMNTEAFF
many,14,TRBV28,NA,TRBJ2-5,TGTGCCATCAGAAACCGGCGGGGATGGGAGACCCAGTACTTC,CAIRNRRGWETQYF
many,14,TRBV6-6,NA,TRBJ1-2,TGTGCCAGCAGTTATGAACAGGTCCAGTATGGCTACACCTTC,CASSYEQVQYGYTF
many,14,TRBV27,NA,TRBJ1-2,TGTGCCAGCAGTACCTTAGGACGGCGAGTGAGCTACACCTTC,CASSTLGRRVSYTF
many,14,TRBV10-3,NA,TRBJ2-7,TGTGCCATCAGTGAAATAAGGGACGGCTACGAGCAGTACTTC,CAISEIRDGYEQYF
NA,15,TRBV12-3/TRBV12-4,NA,TRBJ1-5,TGTGCCAGCAGTTGGCCGGTGGGACCAAATCAGCCCCAGCATTTT,CASSWPVGPNQPQHF
NA,14,TRBV12-3/TRBV12-4,NA,TRBJ1-5,TGTGCCAGCAGTTCGACCCAATCCGGGGAGACCCAGCATTTT,CASSSTQSGETQHF
many,13,TRBV28,TRBD2,TRBJ2-7,TGTGCCAGCAGTTTTCTAGCGGCCTACGAGCAGTACTTC,CASSFLAAYEQYF
NA,12,TRBV9,NA,TRBJ2-2,TGTGCCAGCAGCCATTTCTCCTGGGAGCTGTTTTTT,CASSHFSWELFF
NA,12,TRBV29-1,NA,TRBJ1-5,TGCAGCGCCAGGACGGAAAATCAGCCCCAGCATTTT,CSARTENQPQHF
many,13,TRBV6-5,NA,TRBJ2-5,TGTGCCAGCAAGGCAGACCTTCCCGAGACCCAGTACTTC,CASKADLPETQYF
NA,16,TRBV2,TRBD2,TRBJ2-5,TGTGCCAGCAGTGATGTAGGGACTAGCGGGTTGAAGACCCAGTACTTC,CASSDVGTSGLKTQYF
once,14,TRBV20-1,NA,TRBJ1-1,TGCAGTGCGTTGCGGGGGGGTCCGAACACTGAAGCTTTCTTT,CSALRGGPNTEAFF
once,14,TRBV6-9,NA,TRBJ1-3,TGTGCCAGCAGTTATCAGGTCTCTGGAAACACCATATATTTT,CASSYQVSGNTIYF
many,13,TRBV20-1,NA,TRBJ1-5,TGCAGTGTTAAACAGGAATTCAATCAGCCCCAGCATTTT,CSVKQEFNQPQHF
many,15,TRBV2,TRBD1,TRBJ1-2,TGTGCCAGCAGTAATGATCGACAGGGGGCAGGGGGCTACACCTTC,CASSNDRQGAGGYTF
NA,13,TRBV10-3,NA,TRBJ1-2,TGTGCCATCAGTGAGTGGGACTACTATGGCTACACCTTC,CAISEWDYYGYTF
many,14,TRBV12-3/TRBV12-4,NA,TRBJ1-5,TGTGCCAGCAGTTTTGGGGCCCGCAATCAGCCCCAGCATTTT,CASSFGARNQPQHF
many,12,TRBV29-1,NA,TRBJ2-5,TGCAGCGTTGGGAGGGTTGGAGAGACCCAGTACTTC,CSVGRVGETQYF